What follows are 19 T cell receptor beta chains derived from one specimen sequenced in a study of post-analysis software for immune sequencing data. Findings of the study overall: About five TRBV segments, including TRBV5-6, TRBV5-1 and TRBV20-1, were more frequent in patients than controls.

The antigens these receptors bind are not known. Presence of unique molecular identifiers characterized the TCR beta cDNA libraries. Using its own MiXCR run on the PCR reads, TCRdb lists one record per CDR3 protein. This sample carries under 650,000 distinct CDR3 sequences, roughly 47% of them seen once, and the ten largest clones take around 1.7%. Sequencing was carried out using blood. These receptors came from a girl under 18 with multiple sclerosis.

This chain connects TRBV12-3 or TRBV12-4 to TRBJ2-1; 7 bases agree with TRBD2. V trimming: 7 bases; J trimming: 0 bases; junction bases outside the gene matches: 9. The length of the CDR3 is 16 residues. CDR3 nucleotides: TGTGCCAGCACCATAGCGGGTGGGAGCTCCTACAATGAGCAGTTCTTC. Translation: CASTIAGGSSYNEQFF.

This clonotype has more than one count but fewer than ten. This chain links TRBV10-3 with TRBJ1-2; D is possibly TRBD1 (5 bases). The CDR3 is 15 amino acids. Germline CDR1 ENHRY, CDR2 SYGVKD. The V gene lost 2 bases and the J gene lost 2 bases, with 12 bases spanning the gap. The CDR3 bases are TGTGCCATCAGTGAGCGCGGGACCGAGAACTATGGCTACACCTTC. Protein product: CAISERGTENYGYTF.

The rearrangement uses TRBV6-1 and TRBJ1-5; D is unclear. Germline V gene lookup returns CDR1 MNHNS and CDR2 SASEGT. The CDR3 contains 16 residues. V lost 5 bases and J 2 bases, leaving 16 bases between the germline ends. The CDR3 loop reads CASSRTQVWGNQPQHF. The CDR3 nucleotides are TGTGCCAGCAGTCGCACCCAGGTTTGGGGCAATCAGCCCCAGCATTTT.

The CDR3 is CASSKGTREETQYF. The CDR3 nucleotides read TGTGCCAGCAGCAAGGGGACGCGGGAAGAGACCCAGTACTTC. J is TRBJ2-5 and V is TRBV13; D is perhaps TRBD1 or TRBD2 (5 bases each). Trimming pared 5 bases from V and 3 bases from J, leaving 13 bases between. The germline gives CDR1 PRHDT, CDR2 FYEKMQ (reference sequence). The CDR3 has 14 residues. The entire variable domain, with the rest obtained from reference TRBV13 and TRBJ2-5, is as follows: AAGVIQSPRHLIKEKRETATLKCYPIPRHDTVYWYQQGPGQDPQFLISFYEKMQSDKGSIPDRFSAQQFSDYHSELNMSSLELGDSALYFCASSKGTREETQYFGPGTRLLVL.

This sequence joins TRBV4-1 and TRBJ2-1, with 11 bases identical to TRBD1. J lost 7 bases, V lost 4 bases, and 12 bases had no gene match. In germline, CDR1 is MGHRA, CDR2 YSYEKL. There are 17 residues in the CDR3. The CDR3 reads CASSPGDRGLRRNEQFF. DNA of the CDR3: TGCGCCAGCAGCCCGGGGGACAGGGGGTTGAGAAGGAATGAGCAGTTCTTC.

This clonotype was seen a handful of times. The chain couples TRBV7-9 to TRBJ2-7, with D tentatively TRBD1 (5 bases). Germline V CDR1 and CDR2: SEHNR, FQNEAQ (reference sequence). V gave up 2 bases and J gave up 12 bases, with 14 bases separating them. CDR3 length equals 12 residues. This chain's CDR3 is CASSLKNQGSYF. For the CDR3, the DNA is TGTGCCAGCAGCTTAAAAAACCAGGGCTCGTACTTC.

V usage is TRBV27 and J usage is TRBJ2-6; D may correspond to TRBD1 or TRBD2 (5 bases each). V lost 3 bases and J lost 12, with 15 bases in between. Germline V lookup: CDR1 MNHEY, CDR2 SMNVEV (reference sequence). The CDR3 is 14 residues long. CDR3 coding DNA: TGTGCCAGCAGTTTTAGACAGTTGGCGGGCGTCCTGACTTTC. Amino acid sequence: CASSFRQLAGVLTF.

The chain recombines TRBV4-2 with TRBJ2-7; possibly TRBD2 for D (6 bases). V lost 3 bases and J 4 bases, leaving 13 bases between the germline ends. The CDR3 loop spans 14 amino acids. Per the germline V gene, CDR1 is LGHNA and CDR2 is YNFKEQ. The CDR3 is CASSQEELAYEQYF. For the CDR3, the DNA is TGTGCCAGCAGCCAGGAGGAACTAGCTTACGAGCAGTACTTC.

Only a few counts were recorded for this clonotype. The chain employs TRBV13 and TRBJ1-1, with no clear D. Germline V gives CDR1 PRHDT, CDR2 FYEKMQ (reference sequence). V lost 8 bases and J lost 3, with 7 bases in between. The CDR3 sequence is 11 residues long. CDR3 amino acids: CASGYYTEAFF. In DNA, the CDR3 is TGTGCCAGCGGTTATTACACTGAAGCTTTCTTT.

This clonotype was detected only a few times. This chain uses TRBV5-1 with TRBJ2-1, with 10 bases aligning to TRBD1. With 4 bases clipped from V and 8 bases from J, the junction kept 12 bases outside the gene matches. This CDR3 has 16 residues. Germline CDR1 reads SGHRS; CDR2 reads YFSETQ. The CDR3 loop is CASSRGTGAASYEQFF. The CDR3 DNA reads TGCGCCAGCAGCCGCGGGACAGGGGCGGCTAGCTATGAGCAGTTCTTC. The complete variable domain, with remaining parts taken from reference TRBV5-1 and TRBJ2-1, reads KAGVTQTPRYLIKTRGQQVTLSCSPISGHRSVSWYQQTPGQGLQFLFEYFSETQRNKGNFPGRFSGRQFSNSRSEMNVSTLELGDSALYLCASSRGTGAASYEQFFGPGTRLTVL.

J is TRBJ1-2 and V is TRBV29-1; no reliable D call. Germline CDR1 SQVTM, CDR2 ANQGSEA. The CDR3 spans 13 residues. V was shortened by 3 bases and J by 8 bases, with 16 bases between the two germline ends. DNA of the CDR3: TGCAGCGTTGATTCTAACCAAGGATGGGGCTACACCTTC. Translating it yields CSVDSNQGWGYTF.

This clonotype was counted a single time. The rearrangement joins TRBV6-5 to TRBJ1-4, with a possible D match to TRBD1 (6 bases). The CDR3 loop spans 14 amino acids. The V gene lost 5 bases and the J gene lost 8 bases, with 15 bases spanning the gap. The germline gives CDR1 MNHEY, CDR2 SVGAGI. The CDR3 is CASSPRGVREKLFF. CDR3 bases: TGTGCCAGCAGTCCTAGGGGGGTCAGGGAAAAACTGTTTTTT.

This clonotype was detected a few times. The rearrangement uses TRBV27 and TRBJ2-4, with 7 bases that match TRBD1. The J call may not be correct, given that the DNA end is closer to TRBJ2-5. The germline V gene encodes CDR1 MNHEY and CDR2 SMNVEV (reference sequence). The CDR3 length is 14 residues. The DNA for the CDR3 is TGTGCTCCCACTTACCGAGGGGGCGGGGAGACCCAGTACTTC. Encoded protein: CAPTYRGGGETQYF.

The gene calls are TRBV7-2 and TRBJ2-6; a weak D match, TRBD2 (6 bases). V lost 4 bases, J lost 0 bases, and 19 bases lay in between. Germline CDR1 is SGHTA and CDR2 is FQGNSA. The CDR3 is 19 residues long. The chain's CDR3 is CASSSRWGDPISGANVLTF. DNA for the CDR3: TGTGCCAGCAGCTCGCGGTGGGGGGATCCCATCTCTGGGGCCAACGTCCTGACTTTC.

This chain joins TRBV13 and TRBJ1-1, with D maybe TRBD1 (6 bases). The CDR3 sequence is 16 residues long. V shed 6 bases and J shed 1 base, with 18 bases lying between them. In germline, CDR1 is PRHDT, CDR2 FYEKMQ (reference sequence). This CDR3 is CASRPDSSGRNTEAFF. The CDR3 coding sequence is TGTGCCAGCAGACCGGACAGTAGTGGGCGGAACACTGAAGCTTTCTTT.

This chain connects TRBV20-1 to TRBJ1-2; TRBD1 agrees at 7 bases. The CDR3 spans 13 residues. J gave up 3 bases and V 3 bases, and 4 bases lay outside the gene matches. Per the germline V gene, CDR1 is DFQATT and CDR2 is SNEGSKA (reference sequence). CDR3 sequence: CSARKGGYYGYTF. DNA for the CDR3: TGCAGTGCTAGGAAAGGGGGCTACTATGGCTACACCTTC.

The CDR3 sequence is CASSLMSRAANVLTF. CDR3 coding DNA: TGTGCCAGCAGCTTAATGAGCAGGGCGGCCAACGTCCTGACTTTC. The rearrangement joins TRBV11-2 to TRBJ2-6; D might be TRBD1 (5 bases). Germline V gene lookup returns CDR1 SGHAT and CDR2 FQNNGV. The V end lost 2 bases, the J end lost 6 bases, and 11 bases lay between the germline ends. This CDR3 has 15 residues.

The sample holds many counts of this clonotype. The V gene is TRBV5-1, the J gene TRBJ2-3, with D possibly being TRBD1 (6 bases). The CDR3 contains 14 residues. Trimming left V 5 bases short and J 1 base short, with 11 bases between. Germline V CDR1 and CDR2: SGHRS, YFSETQ. Written as DNA, the CDR3 is TGCGCCAGCAGAGAGACAGGAGGCACAGATACGCAGTATTTT. Translated, it gives CASRETGGTDTQYF.

The CDR3 bases are TGCGCCAGCAGCCCCTCGGGGCAGAACACTGAAGCTTTCTTT. It specifies CASSPSGQNTEAFF. The chain couples TRBV5-1 to TRBJ1-1; D is perhaps TRBD1 (5 bases). Trimming stripped 4 bases from V and 1 base from J, with 11 bases between. The CDR3 totals 14 residues. From germline, CDR1 is SGHRS and CDR2 YFSETQ.